This T cell receptor (beta chain) comes out of a study of cytomegalovirus exposure and HLA in healthy donors. Both 60 Vbeta primers and 13 Jbeta primers went into the PCR. The data were produced by immunoSEQ multiplex PCR, yet TCRdb's version contains in-frame clones alone and is incomplete. The sample has tens of thousands of clones, 65% to 85% seen once. This clone was observed a few times. V was pared by 3 bases and J by 7 bases, with 4 bases of the junction left unmatched. Germline V lookup: CDR1 KGHSH, CDR2 LQKENI. The CDR3 totals 15 residues. This chain uses TRBV18 with TRBJ1-6, with 9 bases lining up with TRBD1. Sequencing was carried out using PBMCs. The receptor was derived from a woman under 40 in good health and CMV-seronegative. The CDR3 DNA sequence: TGTGCCAGCTCACCCACCGGGACAGGGAATTCACCCCTCCACTTT. This gives the protein CASSPTGTGNSPLHF.